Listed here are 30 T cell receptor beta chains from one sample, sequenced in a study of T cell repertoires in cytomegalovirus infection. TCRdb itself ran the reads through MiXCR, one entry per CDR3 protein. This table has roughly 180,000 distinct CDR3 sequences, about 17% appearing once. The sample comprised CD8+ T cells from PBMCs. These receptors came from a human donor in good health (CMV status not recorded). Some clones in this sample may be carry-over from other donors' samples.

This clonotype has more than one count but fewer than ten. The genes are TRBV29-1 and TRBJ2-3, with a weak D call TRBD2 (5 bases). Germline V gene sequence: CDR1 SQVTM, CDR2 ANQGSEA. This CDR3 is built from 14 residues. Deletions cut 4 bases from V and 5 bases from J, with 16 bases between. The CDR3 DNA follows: TGCAGCGTTGTATCGGGAAAAAAGAGAGATACGCAGTATTTT. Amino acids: CSVVSGKKRDTQYF.

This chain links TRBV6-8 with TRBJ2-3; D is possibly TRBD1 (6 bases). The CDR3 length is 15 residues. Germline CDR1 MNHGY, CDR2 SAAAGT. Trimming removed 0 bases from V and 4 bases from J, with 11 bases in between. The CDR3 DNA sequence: TGTGCCAGCAGTTACTCTGGACAGCGACCAGATACGCAGTATTTT. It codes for CASSYSGQRPDTQYF.

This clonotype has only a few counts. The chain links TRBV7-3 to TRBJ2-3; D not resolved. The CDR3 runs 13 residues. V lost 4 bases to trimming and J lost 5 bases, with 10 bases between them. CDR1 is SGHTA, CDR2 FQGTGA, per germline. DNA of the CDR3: TGTGCCAGCAGCTCGTTTTTAGAAGATACGCAGTATTTT. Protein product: CASSSFLEDTQYF.

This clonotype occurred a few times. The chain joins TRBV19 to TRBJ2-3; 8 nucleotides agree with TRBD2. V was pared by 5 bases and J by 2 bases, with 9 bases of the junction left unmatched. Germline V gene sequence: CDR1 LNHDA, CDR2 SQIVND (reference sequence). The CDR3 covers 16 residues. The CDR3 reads CASSPQRGRNTDTQYF. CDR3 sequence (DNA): TGTGCCAGTAGTCCCCAGCGGGGGCGTAACACAGATACGCAGTATTTT.

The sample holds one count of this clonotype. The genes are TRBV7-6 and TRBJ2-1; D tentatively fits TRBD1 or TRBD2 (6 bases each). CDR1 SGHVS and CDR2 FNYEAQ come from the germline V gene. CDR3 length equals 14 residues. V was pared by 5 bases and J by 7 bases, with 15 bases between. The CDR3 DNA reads TGTGCCAGCAGCCCTTATAGGGGGGCGAATGAGCAGTTCTTC. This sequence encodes CASSPYRGANEQFF.

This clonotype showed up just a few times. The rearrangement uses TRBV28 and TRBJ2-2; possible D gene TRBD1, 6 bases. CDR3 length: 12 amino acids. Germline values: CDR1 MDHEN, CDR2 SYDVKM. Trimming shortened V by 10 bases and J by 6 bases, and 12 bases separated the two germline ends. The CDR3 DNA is TGTGCCACCCAGCAGGGGTCCGGGGAGCTGTTTTTT. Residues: CATQQGSGELFF.

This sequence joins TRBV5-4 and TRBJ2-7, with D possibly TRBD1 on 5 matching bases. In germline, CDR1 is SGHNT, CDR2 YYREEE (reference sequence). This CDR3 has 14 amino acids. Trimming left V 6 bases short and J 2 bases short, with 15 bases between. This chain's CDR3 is CASISDSFPYEQYF. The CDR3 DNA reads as TGTGCCAGCATCTCAGACAGTTTTCCCTACGAGCAGTACTTC.

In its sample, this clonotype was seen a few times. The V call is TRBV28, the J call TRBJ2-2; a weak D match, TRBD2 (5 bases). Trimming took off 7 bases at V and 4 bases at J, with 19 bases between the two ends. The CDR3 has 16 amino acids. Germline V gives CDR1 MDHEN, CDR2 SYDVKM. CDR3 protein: CASKSTPARVTGELFF. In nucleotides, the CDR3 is TGTGCCAGCAAGTCAACCCCCGCGAGGGTCACCGGGGAGCTGTTTTTT.

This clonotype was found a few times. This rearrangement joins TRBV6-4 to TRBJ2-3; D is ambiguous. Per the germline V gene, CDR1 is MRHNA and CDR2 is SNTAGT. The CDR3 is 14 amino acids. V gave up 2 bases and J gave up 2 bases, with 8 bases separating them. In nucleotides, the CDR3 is TGTGCCAGCAGTGACGACCCATACACAGATACGCAGTATTTT. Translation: CASSDDPYTDTQYF.

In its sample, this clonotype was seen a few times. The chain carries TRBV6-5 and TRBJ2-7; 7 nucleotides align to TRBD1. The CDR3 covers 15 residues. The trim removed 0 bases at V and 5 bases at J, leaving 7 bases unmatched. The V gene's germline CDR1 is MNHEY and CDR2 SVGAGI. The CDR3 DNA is TGTGCCAGCAGTTACTCGGAAAGAGGGGGCAACGAGCAGTACTTC. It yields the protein CASSYSERGGNEQYF.

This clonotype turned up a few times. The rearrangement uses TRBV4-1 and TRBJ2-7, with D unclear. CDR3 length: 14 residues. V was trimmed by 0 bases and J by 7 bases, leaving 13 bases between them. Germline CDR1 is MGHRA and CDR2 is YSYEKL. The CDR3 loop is CASSQETRWIEQYF. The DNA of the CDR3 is TGCGCCAGCAGCCAAGAAACCCGGTGGATTGAGCAGTACTTC.

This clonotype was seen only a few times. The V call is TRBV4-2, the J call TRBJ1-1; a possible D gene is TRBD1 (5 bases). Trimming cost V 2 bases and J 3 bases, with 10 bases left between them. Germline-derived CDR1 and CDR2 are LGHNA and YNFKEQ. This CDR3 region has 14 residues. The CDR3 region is CASSQPDSYTEAFF. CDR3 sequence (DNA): TGTGCCAGCAGCCAACCCGACAGTTACACTGAAGCTTTCTTT.

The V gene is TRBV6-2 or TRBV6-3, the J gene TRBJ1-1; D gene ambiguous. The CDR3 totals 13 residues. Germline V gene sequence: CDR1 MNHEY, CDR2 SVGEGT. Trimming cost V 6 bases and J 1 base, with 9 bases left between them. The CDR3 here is CASSPTENTEAFF. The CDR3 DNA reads TGTGCCAGCAGCCCTACTGAGAACACTGAAGCTTTCTTT.

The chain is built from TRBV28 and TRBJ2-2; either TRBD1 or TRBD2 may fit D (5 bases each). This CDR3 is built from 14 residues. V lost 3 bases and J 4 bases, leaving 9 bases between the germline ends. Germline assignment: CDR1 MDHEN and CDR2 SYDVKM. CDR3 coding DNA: TGTGCCAGCAGTTTCAGGGCGGGCACCGGGGAGCTGTTTTTT. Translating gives CASSFRAGTGELFF.

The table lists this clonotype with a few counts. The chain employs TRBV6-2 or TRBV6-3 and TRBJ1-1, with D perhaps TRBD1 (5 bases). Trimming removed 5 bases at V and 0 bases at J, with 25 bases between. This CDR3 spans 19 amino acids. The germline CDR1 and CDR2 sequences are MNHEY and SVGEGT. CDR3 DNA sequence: TGTGCCAGCAGTGCCCCAGACAGCGTCTCGAGTTTCATGAACACTGAAGCTTTCTTT. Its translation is CASSAPDSVSSFMNTEAFF.

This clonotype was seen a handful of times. The CDR3 sequence: CASSVETAYEQYF. As DNA, the CDR3 is TGTGCCAGCAGCGTAGAGACAGCCTACGAGCAGTACTTC. V and J are TRBV9 and TRBJ2-7; maybe TRBD1 (5 bases). This CDR3 is 13 amino acids long. The V gene lost 0 bases and the J gene lost 2 bases, with 6 bases spanning the gap. The V gene's germline CDR1 is SGDLS and CDR2 YYNGEE.

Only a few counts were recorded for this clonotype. This chain's CDR3 is CASSLMPGQGAQGTDTQYF. CDR3 coding DNA: TGTGCCAGCAGTTTGATGCCGGGACAGGGGGCGCAGGGCACAGATACGCAGTATTTT. The V call is TRBV28, the J call TRBJ2-3; 12 bases fit TRBD1. The ends lost 3 bases at V and 1 base at J; junction bases unmatched: 11. The CDR3 is 19 amino acids. Per the germline V gene, CDR1 is MDHEN and CDR2 is SYDVKM.

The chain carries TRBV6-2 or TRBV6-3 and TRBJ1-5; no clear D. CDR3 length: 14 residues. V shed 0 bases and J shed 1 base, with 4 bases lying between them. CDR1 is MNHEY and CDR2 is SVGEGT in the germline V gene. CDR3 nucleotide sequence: TGTGCCAGCAGTTACTCGAGCAGCAATCAGCCCCAGCATTTT. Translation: CASSYSSSNQPQHF.

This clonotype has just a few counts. The CDR3 here is CASSESREGGTEAFF. CDR3 DNA: TGTGCCAGCAGCGAATCGAGGGAGGGCGGCACTGAAGCTTTCTTT. The chain carries TRBV9 and TRBJ1-1; D gene uncertain. The CDR3 runs to 15 residues. Germline values: CDR1 SGDLS, CDR2 YYNGEE. With 3 bases removed from V and 4 bases from J, the gap between germline ends came to 16 bases.

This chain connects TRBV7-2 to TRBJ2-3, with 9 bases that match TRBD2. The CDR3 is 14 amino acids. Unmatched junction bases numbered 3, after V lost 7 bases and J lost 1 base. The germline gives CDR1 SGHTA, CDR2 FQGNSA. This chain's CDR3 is CASKKRGGTDTQYF. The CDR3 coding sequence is TGTGCCAGCAAAAAGCGGGGGGGCACAGATACGCAGTATTTT.

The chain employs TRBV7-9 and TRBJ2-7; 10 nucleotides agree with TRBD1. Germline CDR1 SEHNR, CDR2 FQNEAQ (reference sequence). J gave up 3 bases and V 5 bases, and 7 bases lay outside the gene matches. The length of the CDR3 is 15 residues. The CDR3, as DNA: TGTGCCAGCAGCGGAACGGGACAGGGGCTCTACGAGCAGTACTTC. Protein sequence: CASSGTGQGLYEQYF. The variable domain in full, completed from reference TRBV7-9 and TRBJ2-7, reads DTGVSQNPRHKITKRGQNVTFRCDPISEHNRLYWYRQTLGQGPEFLTYFQNEAQLEKSRLLSDRFSAERPKGSFSTLEIQRTEQGDSAMYLCASSGTGQGLYEQYFGPGTRLTVT.

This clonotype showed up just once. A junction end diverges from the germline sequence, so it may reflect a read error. The DNA for the CDR3 is TGCAGTGCTAGAGATGGCGGGGCAGACTCCTTC. This translates into CSARDGGADSF. The chain combines TRBV20-1 with TRBJ2-1, with TRBD2 as a possible D gene (6 bases). CDR3 length: 11 residues. Germline CDR1 and CDR2: DFQATT and SNEGSKA (reference sequence).

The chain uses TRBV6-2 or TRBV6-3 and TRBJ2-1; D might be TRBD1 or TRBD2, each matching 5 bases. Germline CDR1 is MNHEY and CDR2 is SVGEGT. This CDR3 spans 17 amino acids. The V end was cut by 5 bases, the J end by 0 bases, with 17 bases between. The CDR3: CASSNPETGTSYNEQFF. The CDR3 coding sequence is TGTGCCAGCAGTAACCCGGAGACCGGGACCTCCTACAATGAGCAGTTCTTC.

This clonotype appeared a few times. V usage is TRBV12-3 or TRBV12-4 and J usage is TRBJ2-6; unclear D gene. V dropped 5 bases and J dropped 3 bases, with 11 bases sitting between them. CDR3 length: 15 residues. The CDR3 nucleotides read TGTGCCAGCAGTCCAATATTGATTGGGGCCAACGTCCTGACTTTC. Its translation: CASSPILIGANVLTF.

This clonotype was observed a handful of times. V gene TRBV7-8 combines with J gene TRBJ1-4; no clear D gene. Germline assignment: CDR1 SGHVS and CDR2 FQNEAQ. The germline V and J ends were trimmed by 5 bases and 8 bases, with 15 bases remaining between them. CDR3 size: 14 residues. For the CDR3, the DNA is TGTGCCAGCAGCCAGAGCACAGCACGGGAAAAACTGTTTTTT. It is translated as CASSQSTAREKLFF. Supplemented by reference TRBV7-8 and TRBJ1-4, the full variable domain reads GAGVSQSPRYKVAKRGQDVALRCDPISGHVSLFWYQQALGQGPEFLTYFQNEAQLDKSGLPSDRFFAERPEGSVSTLKIQRTQQEDSAVYLCASSQSTAREKLFFGSGTQLSVL.

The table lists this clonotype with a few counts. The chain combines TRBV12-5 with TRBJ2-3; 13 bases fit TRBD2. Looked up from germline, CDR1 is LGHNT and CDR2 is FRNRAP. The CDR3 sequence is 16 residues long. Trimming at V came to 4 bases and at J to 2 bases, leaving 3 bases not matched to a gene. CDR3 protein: CASGWGTSGITDTQYF. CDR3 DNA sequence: TGTGCTAGTGGTTGGGGGACTAGCGGGATCACAGATACGCAGTATTTT.

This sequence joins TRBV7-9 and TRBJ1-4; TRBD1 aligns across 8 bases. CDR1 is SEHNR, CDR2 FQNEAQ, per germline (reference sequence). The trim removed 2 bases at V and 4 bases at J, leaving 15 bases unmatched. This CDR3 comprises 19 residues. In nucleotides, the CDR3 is TGTGCCAGCAGCTTACTTACTGGGGACAGGTGGACCCGTAATGAAAAACTGTTTTTT. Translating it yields CASSLLTGDRWTRNEKLFF. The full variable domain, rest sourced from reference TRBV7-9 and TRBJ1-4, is DTGVSQNPRHKITKRGQNVTFRCDPISEHNRLYWYRQTLGQGPEFLTYFQNEAQLEKSRLLSDRFSAERPKGSFSTLEIQRTEQGDSAMYLCASSLLTGDRWTRNEKLFFGSGTQLSVL.

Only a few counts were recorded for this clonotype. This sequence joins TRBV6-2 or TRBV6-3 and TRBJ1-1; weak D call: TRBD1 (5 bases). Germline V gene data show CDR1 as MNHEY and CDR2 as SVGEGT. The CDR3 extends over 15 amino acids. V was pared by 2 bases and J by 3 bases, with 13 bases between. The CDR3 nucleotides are TGTGCCAGCAGTTACACAGAGGGGTGGGACACTGAAGCTTTCTTT. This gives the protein CASSYTEGWDTEAFF.

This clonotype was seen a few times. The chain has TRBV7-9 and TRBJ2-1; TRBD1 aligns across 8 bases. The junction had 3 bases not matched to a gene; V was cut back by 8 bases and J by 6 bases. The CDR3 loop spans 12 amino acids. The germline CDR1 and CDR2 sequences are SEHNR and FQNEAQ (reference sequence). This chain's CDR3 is CASGQGVNEQFF. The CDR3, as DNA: TGTGCCAGCGGACAGGGTGTCAATGAGCAGTTCTTC.

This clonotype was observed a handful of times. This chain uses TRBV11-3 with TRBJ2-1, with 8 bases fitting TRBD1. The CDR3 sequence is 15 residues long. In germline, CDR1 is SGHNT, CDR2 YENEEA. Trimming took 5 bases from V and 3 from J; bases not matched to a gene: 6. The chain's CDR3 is CASSVSGTGYNEQFF. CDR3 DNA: TGTGCCAGCAGCGTAAGTGGGACAGGCTACAATGAGCAGTTCTTC. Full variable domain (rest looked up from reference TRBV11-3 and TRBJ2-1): EAGVVQSPRYKIIEKKQPVAFWCNPISGHNTLYWYLQNLGQGPELLIRYENEEAVDDSQLPKDRFSAERLKGVDSTLKIQPAELGDSAVYLCASSVSGTGYNEQFFGPGTRLTVL.